The 11 T cell receptor beta chains below come from one sample, sequenced in a study of blood T cell repertoires in COVID-19. TCRdb keeps only in-frame clones here, not all; method: immunoSEQ multiplex PCR. Among 300,000 to 450,000 clones listed, roughly 90% were seen once. Material for sequencing was peripheral blood. The source of these receptors is a woman aged 25 to 39 with COVID-19, enrolled during active disease.

The chain links TRBV5-4 to TRBJ1-1; D gene unclear. Germline V gene lookup returns CDR1 SGHNT and CDR2 YYREEE (reference sequence). V was pared by 0 bases and J by 6 bases, with 12 bases between. The CDR3 is made up of 14 amino acids. This CDR3 reads CASSLEGSGAEAFF. In nucleotides, the CDR3 is TGTGCCAGCAGCTTGGAAGGGAGTGGAGCTGAAGCTTTCTTT. The variable domain in full, with the rest retrieved from reference TRBV5-4 and TRBJ1-1, is ETGVTQSPTHLIKTRGQQVTLRCSSQSGHNTVSWYQQALGQGPQFIFQYYREEENGRGNFPPRFSGLQFPNYSSELNVNALELDDSALYLCASSLEGSGAEAFFGQGTRLTVV.

This clone was observed once. The chain employs TRBV19 and TRBJ1-4, with TRBD1 matching 9 bases. Germline CDR1 and CDR2: LNHDA and SQIVND (reference sequence). The CDR3 loop spans 14 amino acids. The trim removed 5 bases at V and 5 bases at J, leaving 3 bases unmatched. The chain's CDR3 is CASSAGTGNEKLFF. In nucleotides, the CDR3 is TGTGCCAGTAGTGCCGGGACAGGGAATGAAAAACTGTTTTTT.

The genes are TRBV5-1 and TRBJ1-4; D is uncertain. The V gene lost 4 bases and the J gene lost 4 bases, with 11 bases spanning the gap. This CDR3 contains 14 residues. Looked up from germline, CDR1 is SGHRS and CDR2 is YFSETQ. The chain's CDR3 is CASSPGSRNEKLFF. As DNA, the CDR3 is TGCGCCAGCAGCCCAGGCAGTCGTAATGAAAAACTGTTTTTT.

J is TRBJ1-6 and V is TRBV5-5, with 7 bases matching TRBD1. The CDR3 is made up of 15 amino acids. The ends lost 0 bases at V and 8 bases at J; junction bases unmatched: 5. The germline CDR1 and CDR2 sequences are SGHKS and YYEKEE (reference sequence). As DNA, the CDR3 is TGTGCCAGCAGCTTGGGTCAGGGGGAGGATTCACCCCTCCACTTT. Amino acid sequence: CASSLGQGEDSPLHF.

V usage is TRBV7-9 and J usage is TRBJ2-5; 7 positions match TRBD1. CDR3 length: 13 residues. CDR1 is SEHNR and CDR2 is FQNEAQ in the germline V gene (reference sequence). Unmatched junction bases numbered 3, after V lost 5 bases and J lost 3 bases. The CDR3 reads CASSQTGKETQYF. Written as DNA, the CDR3 is TGTGCCAGCAGCCAGACAGGGAAAGAGACCCAGTACTTC.

In nucleotides, the CDR3 is TGTGCCAGCAGAGTTCAGCCGGGACAGCACAATCAGCCCCAGCATTTT. As protein: CASRVQPGQHNQPQHF. The chain couples TRBV6-9 to TRBJ1-5, with TRBD1 matching over 7 bases. J gave up 3 bases and V 6 bases, and 11 bases lay outside the gene matches. Germline V gene lookup returns CDR1 MNHGY and CDR2 SVAAGI. This CDR3 contains 16 residues.

The chain carries TRBV3-1 (or the pseudogene TRBV3-2) and TRBJ2-2; 8 bases are a match to TRBD1. The CDR3 has 18 amino acids. CDR1 and CDR2 (germline): LGHDT, YNNKEL (reference sequence). V was pared by 0 bases and J by 5 bases, with 11 bases of the junction left unmatched. CDR3 nucleotide sequence: TGTGCCAGCAGCCAAGAGATTTTTTTTCAGGGGGCGACCGGGGAGCTGTTTTTT. This encodes CASSQEIFFQGATGELFF.

The chain employs TRBV5-1 and TRBJ2-1; 8 nucleotides align to TRBD1. The trim removed 5 bases at V and 8 bases at J, leaving 12 bases unmatched. This CDR3 is built from 15 residues. CDR1 SGHRS and CDR2 YFSETQ come from the germline V gene. The CDR3 sequence: CASSRRTGTDHEQFF. Written as DNA, the CDR3 is TGCGCCAGCAGTCGTAGGACAGGGACGGACCATGAGCAGTTCTTC. Filled out from reference TRBV5-1 and TRBJ2-1, the complete variable domain reads KAGVTQTPRYLIKTRGQQVTLSCSPISGHRSVSWYQQTPGQGLQFLFEYFSETQRNKGNFPGRFSGRQFSNSRSEMNVSTLELGDSALYLCASSRRTGTDHEQFFGPGTRLTVL.

The chain joins TRBV11-3 to TRBJ1-1, with 7 bases fitting TRBD1. This CDR3 has 15 amino acids. The germline V gene encodes CDR1 SGHNT and CDR2 YENEEA. The ends lost 2 bases at V and 5 bases at J; junction bases unmatched: 8. The CDR3 reads CASSLRQGDSTEAFF. The CDR3, as DNA: TGTGCCAGCAGCTTAAGGCAGGGGGATAGTACTGAAGCTTTCTTT.

This chain uses TRBV6-5 with TRBJ1-5; TRBD1 is a possible D gene (5 bases). Per the germline V gene, CDR1 is MNHEY and CDR2 is SVGAGI. CDR3 length: 14 residues. V was clipped by 6 bases and J by 4 bases, with 13 bases between them. This chain's CDR3 is CASRGTIGNQPQHF. The CDR3 DNA reads as TGTGCCAGCAGAGGGACTATAGGAAATCAGCCCCAGCATTTT.

The V call is TRBV7-9, the J call TRBJ1-4, with 9 bases identical to TRBD1. The CDR3 has 15 amino acids. J lost 4 bases, V lost 5 bases, and 5 bases had no gene match. Germline assignment: CDR1 SEHNR and CDR2 FQNEAQ (reference sequence). CDR3 loop: CASSVTGGRNEKLFF. CDR3 DNA sequence: TGTGCCAGCAGCGTCACAGGGGGCCGTAATGAAAAACTGTTTTTT.